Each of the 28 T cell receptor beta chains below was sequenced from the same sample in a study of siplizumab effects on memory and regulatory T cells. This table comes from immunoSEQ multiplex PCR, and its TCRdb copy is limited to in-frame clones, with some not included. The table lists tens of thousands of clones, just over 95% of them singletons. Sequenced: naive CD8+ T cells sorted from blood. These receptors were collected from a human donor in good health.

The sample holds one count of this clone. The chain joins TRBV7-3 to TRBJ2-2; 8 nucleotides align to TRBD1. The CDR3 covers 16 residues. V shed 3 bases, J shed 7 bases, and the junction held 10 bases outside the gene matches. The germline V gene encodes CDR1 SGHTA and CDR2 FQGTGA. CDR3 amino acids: CASSFGTGVFDGELFF. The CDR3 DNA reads TGTGCCAGCAGCTTCGGGACAGGAGTTTTTGACGGGGAGCTGTTTTTT.

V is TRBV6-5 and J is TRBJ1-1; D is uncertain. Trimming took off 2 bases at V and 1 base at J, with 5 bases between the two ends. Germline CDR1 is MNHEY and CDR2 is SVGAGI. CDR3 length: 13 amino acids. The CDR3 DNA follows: TGTGCCAGCAGTTACGGAAAGAACACTGAAGCTTTCTTT. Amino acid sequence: CASSYGKNTEAFF.

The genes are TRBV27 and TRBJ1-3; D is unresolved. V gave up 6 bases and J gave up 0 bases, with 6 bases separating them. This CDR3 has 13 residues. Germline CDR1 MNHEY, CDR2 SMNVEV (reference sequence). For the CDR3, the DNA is TGTGCCAGCAGCCCTATCTCTGGAAACACCATATATTTT. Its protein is CASSPISGNTIYF.

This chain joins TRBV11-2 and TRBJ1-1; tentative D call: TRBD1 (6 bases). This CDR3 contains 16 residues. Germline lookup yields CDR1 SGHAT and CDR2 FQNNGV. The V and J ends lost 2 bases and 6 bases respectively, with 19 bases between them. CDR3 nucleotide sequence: TGTGCCAGCAGCTTAAGACCCCGAGGGGGGCTCCCTGAAGCTTTCTTT. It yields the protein CASSLRPRGGLPEAFF.

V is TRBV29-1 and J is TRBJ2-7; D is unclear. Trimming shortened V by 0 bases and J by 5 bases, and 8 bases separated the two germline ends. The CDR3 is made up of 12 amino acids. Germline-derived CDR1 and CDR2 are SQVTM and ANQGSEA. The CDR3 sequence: CSVEDSSHEQYF. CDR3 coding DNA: TGCAGCGTTGAAGATAGCAGCCACGAGCAGTACTTC.

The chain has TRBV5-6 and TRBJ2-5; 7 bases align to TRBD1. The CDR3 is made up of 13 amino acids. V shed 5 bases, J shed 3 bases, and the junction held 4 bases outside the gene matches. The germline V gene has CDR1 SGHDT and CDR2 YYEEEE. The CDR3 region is CASRTGLEETQYF. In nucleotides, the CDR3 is TGTGCCAGCAGGACAGGGCTTGAAGAGACCCAGTACTTC.

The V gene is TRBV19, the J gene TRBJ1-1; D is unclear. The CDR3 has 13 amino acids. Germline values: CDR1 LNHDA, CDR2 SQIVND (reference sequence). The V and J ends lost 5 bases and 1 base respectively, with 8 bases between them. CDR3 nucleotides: TGTGCCAGTAGTTTGGGAGGGAACACTGAAGCTTTCTTT. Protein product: CASSLGGNTEAFF.

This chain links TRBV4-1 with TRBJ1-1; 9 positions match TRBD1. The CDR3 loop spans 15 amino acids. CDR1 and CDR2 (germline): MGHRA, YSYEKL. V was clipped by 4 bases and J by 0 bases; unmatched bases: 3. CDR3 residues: CASSPWTGVNTEAFF. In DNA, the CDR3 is TGCGCCAGCAGCCCCTGGACAGGGGTGAACACTGAAGCTTTCTTT.

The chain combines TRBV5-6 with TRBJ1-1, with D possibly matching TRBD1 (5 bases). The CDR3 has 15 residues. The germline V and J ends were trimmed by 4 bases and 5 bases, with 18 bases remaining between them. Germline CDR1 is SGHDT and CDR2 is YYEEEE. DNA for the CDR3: TGTGCCAGCAGCCCGGGGCTAAACGGAAAAACTGAAGCTTTCTTT. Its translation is CASSPGLNGKTEAFF. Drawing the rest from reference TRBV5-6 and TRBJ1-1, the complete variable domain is DAGVTQSPTHLIKTRGQQVTLRCSPKSGHDTVSWYQQALGQGPQFIFQYYEEEERQRGNFPDRFSGHQFPNYSSELNVNALLLGDSALYLCASSPGLNGKTEAFFGQGTRLTVV.

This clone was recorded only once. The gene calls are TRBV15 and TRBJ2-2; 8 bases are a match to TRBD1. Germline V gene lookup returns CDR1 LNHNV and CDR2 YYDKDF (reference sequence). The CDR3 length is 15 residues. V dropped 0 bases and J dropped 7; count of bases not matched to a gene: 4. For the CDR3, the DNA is TGTGCCACCAGCAGAGACCAGGGGGCGAACGGGGAGCTGTTTTTT. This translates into CATSRDQGANGELFF.

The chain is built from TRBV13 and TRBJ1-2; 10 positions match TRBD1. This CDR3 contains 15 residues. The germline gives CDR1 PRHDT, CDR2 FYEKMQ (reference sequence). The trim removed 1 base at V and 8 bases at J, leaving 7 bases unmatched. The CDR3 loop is CASSLETGTGEGYTF. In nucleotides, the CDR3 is TGTGCCAGCAGCTTAGAGACCGGGACAGGGGAGGGCTACACCTTC.

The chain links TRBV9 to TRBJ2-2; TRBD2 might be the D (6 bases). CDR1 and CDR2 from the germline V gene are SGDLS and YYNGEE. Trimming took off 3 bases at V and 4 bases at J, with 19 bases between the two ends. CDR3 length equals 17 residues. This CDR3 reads CASSERGEVRVTGELFF. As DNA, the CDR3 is TGTGCCAGCAGCGAAAGAGGGGAGGTTCGAGTCACCGGGGAGCTGTTTTTT.

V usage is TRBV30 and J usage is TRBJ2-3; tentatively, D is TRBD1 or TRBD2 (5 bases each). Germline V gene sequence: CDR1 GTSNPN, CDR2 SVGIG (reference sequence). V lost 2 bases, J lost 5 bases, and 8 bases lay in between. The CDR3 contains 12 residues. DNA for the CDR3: TGTGCCTGGAGTCTGGGGGAAGATACGCAGTATTTT. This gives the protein CAWSLGEDTQYF. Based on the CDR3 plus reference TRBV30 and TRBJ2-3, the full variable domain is SQTIHQWPATLVQPVGSPLSLECTVEGTSNPNLYWYRQAAGRGLQLLFYSVGIGQISSEVPQNLSASRPQDRQFILSSKKLLLSDSGFYLCAWSLGEDTQYFGPGTRLTVL.

The CDR3 DNA reads as TGTGCCAGCAGCTTTCCTAGCGGGGGCGGTTACAATGAGCAGTTCTTC. It encodes CASSFPSGGGYNEQFF. V is TRBV5-6 and J is TRBJ2-1, with 10 bases aligning to TRBD2. The CDR3 contains 16 residues. J lost 4 bases, V lost 2 bases, and 6 bases had no gene match. From germline, CDR1 is SGHDT and CDR2 YYEEEE.

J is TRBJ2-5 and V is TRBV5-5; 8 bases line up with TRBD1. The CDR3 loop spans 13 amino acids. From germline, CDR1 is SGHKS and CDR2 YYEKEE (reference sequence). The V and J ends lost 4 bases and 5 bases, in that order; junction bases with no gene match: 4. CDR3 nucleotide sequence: TGTGCCAGCAGCAAACAGGGGGAGGAGACCCAGTACTTC. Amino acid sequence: CASSKQGEETQYF.

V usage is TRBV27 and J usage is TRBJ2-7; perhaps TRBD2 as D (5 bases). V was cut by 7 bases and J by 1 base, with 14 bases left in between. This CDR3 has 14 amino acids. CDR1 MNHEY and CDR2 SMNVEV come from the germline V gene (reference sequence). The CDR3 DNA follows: TGTGCCAGCACCCCCGCCGGGATTTCCTACGAGCAGTACTTC. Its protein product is CASTPAGISYEQYF.

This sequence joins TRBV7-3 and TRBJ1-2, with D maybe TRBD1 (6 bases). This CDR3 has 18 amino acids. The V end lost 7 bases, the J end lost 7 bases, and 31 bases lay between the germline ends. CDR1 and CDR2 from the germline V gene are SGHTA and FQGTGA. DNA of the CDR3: TGTGCCAGCACCCTTCGGAAACCGGGACACCCCACGTCACCTGGCTACACCTTC. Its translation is CASTLRKPGHPTSPGYTF.

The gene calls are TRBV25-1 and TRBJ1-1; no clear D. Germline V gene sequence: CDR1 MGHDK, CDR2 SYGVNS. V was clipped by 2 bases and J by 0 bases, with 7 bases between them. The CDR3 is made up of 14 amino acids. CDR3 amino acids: CASSEEGLNTEAFF. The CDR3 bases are TGTGCCAGCAGTGAAGAGGGCCTGAACACTGAAGCTTTCTTT. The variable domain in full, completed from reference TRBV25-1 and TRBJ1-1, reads EADIYQTPRYLVIGTGKKITLECSQTMGHDKMYWYQQDPGMELHLIHYSYGVNSTEKGDLSSESTVSRIRTEHFPLTLESARPSHTSQYLCASSEEGLNTEAFFGQGTRLTVV.

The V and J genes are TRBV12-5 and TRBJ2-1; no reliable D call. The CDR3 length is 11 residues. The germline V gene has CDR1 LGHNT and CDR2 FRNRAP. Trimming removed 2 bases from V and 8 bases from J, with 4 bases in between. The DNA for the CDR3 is TGTGCTAGTGGTTTGATGGATGAGCAGTTCTTC. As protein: CASGLMDEQFF. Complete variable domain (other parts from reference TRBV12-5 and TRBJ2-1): DARVTQTPRHKVTEMGQEVTMRCQPILGHNTVFWYRQTMMQGLELLAYFRNRAPLDDSGMPKDRFSAEMPDATLATLKIQPSEPRDSAVYFCASGLMDEQFFGPGTRLTVL.

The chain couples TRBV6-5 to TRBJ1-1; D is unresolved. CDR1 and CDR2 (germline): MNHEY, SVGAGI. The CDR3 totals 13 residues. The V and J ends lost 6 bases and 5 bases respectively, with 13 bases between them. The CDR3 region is CASSIGPGTEAFF. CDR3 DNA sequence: TGTGCCAGCAGCATAGGGCCGGGAACTGAAGCTTTCTTT.

The DNA of the CDR3 is TGTGCCAGTAGTATGACAGGGTCGAACACTGAAGCTTTCTTT. It encodes CASSMTGSNTEAFF. J is TRBJ1-1 and V is TRBV19; 7 bases line up with TRBD1. From germline, CDR1 is LNHDA and CDR2 SQIVND (reference sequence). The CDR3 loop spans 14 amino acids. The V segment lost 3 bases and the J segment 1 base; nucleotides outside the gene matches: 2.

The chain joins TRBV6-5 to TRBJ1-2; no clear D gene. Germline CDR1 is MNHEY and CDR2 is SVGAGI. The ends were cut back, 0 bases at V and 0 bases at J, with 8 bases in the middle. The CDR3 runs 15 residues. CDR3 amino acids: CASSYSENANYGYTF. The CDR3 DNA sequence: TGTGCCAGCAGTTACTCGGAAAATGCTAACTATGGCTACACCTTC.

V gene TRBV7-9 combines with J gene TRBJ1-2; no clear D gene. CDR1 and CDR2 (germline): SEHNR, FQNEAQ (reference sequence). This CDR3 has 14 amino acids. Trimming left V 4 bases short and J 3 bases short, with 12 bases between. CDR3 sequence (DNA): TGTGCCAGCAGCTACTCCATACAGTACTATGGCTACACCTTC. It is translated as CASSYSIQYYGYTF.

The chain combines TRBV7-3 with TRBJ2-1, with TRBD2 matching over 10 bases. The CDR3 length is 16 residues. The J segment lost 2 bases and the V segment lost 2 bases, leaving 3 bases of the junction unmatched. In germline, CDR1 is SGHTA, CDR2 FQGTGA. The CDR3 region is CASSLVAGGTYNEQFF. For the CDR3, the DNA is TGTGCCAGCAGCTTAGTAGCGGGGGGTACCTACAATGAGCAGTTCTTC.

The CDR3 DNA reads TGTGCCAGCAGTTTGGGGCCAGGAGACAATGAAAAACTGTTTTTT. It translates to CASSLGPGDNEKLFF. V gene TRBV28 combines with J gene TRBJ1-4; D perhaps matches TRBD1 (5 bases). V shed 3 bases and J shed 5 bases, with 13 bases lying between them. CDR1 and CDR2 from the germline V gene are MDHEN and SYDVKM. The CDR3 has 15 residues.

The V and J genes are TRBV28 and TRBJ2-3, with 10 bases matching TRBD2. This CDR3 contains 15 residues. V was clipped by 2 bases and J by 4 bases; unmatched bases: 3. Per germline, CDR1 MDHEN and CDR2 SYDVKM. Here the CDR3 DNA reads TGTGCCAGCAGTTTAAGCGGGGGGGCAGCAGATACGCAGTATTTT. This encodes CASSLSGGAADTQYF.

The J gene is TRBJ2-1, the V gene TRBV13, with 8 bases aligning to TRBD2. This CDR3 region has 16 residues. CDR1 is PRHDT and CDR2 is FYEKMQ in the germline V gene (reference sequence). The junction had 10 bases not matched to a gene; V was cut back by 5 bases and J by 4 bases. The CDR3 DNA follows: TGTGCCAGCAGCCCTCCGGGGGGGGGTTGGTACAATGAGCAGTTCTTC. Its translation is CASSPPGGGWYNEQFF.

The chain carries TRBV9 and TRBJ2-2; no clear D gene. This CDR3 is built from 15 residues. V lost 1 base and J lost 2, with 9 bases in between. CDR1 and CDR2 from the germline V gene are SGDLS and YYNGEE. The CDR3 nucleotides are TGTGCCAGCAGCGTATGGTCACAAAACACCGGGGAGCTGTTTTTT. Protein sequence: CASSVWSQNTGELFF.